This note documents a single T cell receptor (beta chain) sequence. Two negative PCRs, clearance, or symptom resolution were required of recovered Cohort 3 donors. The source of the sample is a study of blood T cell repertoires in COVID-19. Study-level background: Donors in the United States, Italy and Spain gave samples during acute or convalescent COVID-19. From T cells, B-cell-depleted T cells, or PBMCs came the material, which was cDNA or gDNA.

TCRdb keeps only in-frame clones here, not all; method: immunoSEQ multiplex PCR. The sample has about 250,000 clones; around 81% are singletons. The germline V gene has CDR1 SGHRS and CDR2 YFSETQ. The CDR3 is 15 amino acids. The V gene end was trimmed by 4 bases and the J gene end by 8 bases; junction bases not matched to a gene: 9. The sequencing sample was made of PBMCs or T cells enriched from blood (not recorded which). This rearrangement joins TRBV5-1 to TRBJ1-4; TRBD1 agrees at 9 bases. The sequence came from a man between 50 and 59 years old who had recovered from COVID-19. CDR3 sequence (DNA): TGCGCCAGCAGCGGACAGGGACAGGGCACCGAAAAACTGTTTTTT. This gives the protein CASSGQGQGTEKLFF.